This T cell receptor beta chain was sequenced for a study of T cells after yellow fever vaccination. The wider study: Any fraction with a low cell number was prepared using SMART-Seq v4 Ultra Low Input.

CDR3 length equals 13 residues. V was shortened by 2 bases and J by 4 bases, with 8 bases between the two germline ends. Each CDR3 protein is one row after TCRdb ran MiXCR on the 5' RACE reads. The table lists more than 250,000 distinct CDR3 sequences, around 6.8% of them singletons. This clonotype was picked up a small number of times. The gene calls are TRBV12-3 or TRBV12-4 and TRBJ1-2; no definite D call. Sample: PBMCs, taken around 45 days after the first yellow fever vaccination. The clonotype was recovered from a man aged 18 to 35 who received the YFV17D yellow fever vaccine. CDR3 sequence: CASSLNVAYGYTF. The CDR3 DNA reads as TGTGCCAGCAGTTTAAACGTAGCCTATGGCTACACCTTC.